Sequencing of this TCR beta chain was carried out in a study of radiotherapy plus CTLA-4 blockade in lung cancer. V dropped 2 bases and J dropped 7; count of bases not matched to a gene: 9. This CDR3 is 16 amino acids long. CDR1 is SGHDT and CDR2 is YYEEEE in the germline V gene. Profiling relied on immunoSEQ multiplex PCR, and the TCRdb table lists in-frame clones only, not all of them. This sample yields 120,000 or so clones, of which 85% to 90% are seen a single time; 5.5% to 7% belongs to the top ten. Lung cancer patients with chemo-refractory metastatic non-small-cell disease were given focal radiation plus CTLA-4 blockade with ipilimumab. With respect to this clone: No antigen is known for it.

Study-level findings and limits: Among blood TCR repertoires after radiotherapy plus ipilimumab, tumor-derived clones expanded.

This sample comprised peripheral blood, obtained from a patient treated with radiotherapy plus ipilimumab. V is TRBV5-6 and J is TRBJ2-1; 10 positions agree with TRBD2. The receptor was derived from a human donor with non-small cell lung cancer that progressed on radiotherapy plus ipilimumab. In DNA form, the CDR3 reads TGTGCCAGCAGCTTTATAGCGGGAGGACAGCAGAATGAGCAGTTCTTC. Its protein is CASSFIAGGQQNEQFF.